This T cell receptor beta chain derives from a study of beta chain features in type 1 diabetes. General study findings and limits: In patients and controls equally, PCR might favor templates that are shorter. Over-representation of high TCR-expressing cells was a possible consequence of cDNA sequencing.

Every participating donor gave one draw, a heparinised blood sample averaging about 120 mL. The investigators reverse transcribed all of the isolated RNA, so they sequenced expressed TCRB transcripts. Around 3.5 million reads on average were seen across naive, central memory and regulatory T cell samples. Sequencing used immunoSEQ multiplex PCR; TCRdb keeps in-frame clones, though not all of them. The table has some 900,000 clones, around a sixth seen once; the top ten hold 0.023%. Turning to this clone: Antigen: not known.

This CDR3 spans 15 amino acids. From germline, CDR1 is SGHTA and CDR2 FQGNSA. Losses at the gene ends were 5 bases for V and 4 bases for J; bases not matched to a gene: 8. The sequenced sample consisted of naive CD4+ T cells from blood. The V gene is TRBV7-2, the J gene TRBJ1-5, with 7 bases matching TRBD1. The receptor comes from a woman aged 18 to 35 in good health. CDR3 in DNA: TGTGCCAGCAGCAGAAGCCGGGACAGAAATCAGCCCCAGCATTTT. Residues: CASSRSRDRNQPQHF.